This is a list of T cell receptor beta chains from one sample in a study of regulatory T cells in long-lasting Graves disease. TCRdb itself ran the multiplex PCR reads through MiXCR, one entry per CDR3 protein. The table includes some 440,000 distinct CDR3 sequences, around 20% detected once. This material consisted of peripheral blood mononuclear cells (PBMCs), taken when the disease was refractory, from a patient treated with antithyroid drugs. The receptors shown here come from a female donor with Graves disease. CDR3s include the opening cysteine and the closing phenylalanine or tryptophan. D genes are given only for firm matches. Clone size, where shown, is once, few, many, or a class for clones that have expanded.

NA,NA,TRBJ1-1,TRBV6-2/TRBV6-3,CASREDTNTEAFF,TGTGCCAGCAGGGAAGACACGAACACTGAAGCTTTCTTT
NA,few,TRBJ2-7,TRBV12-3/TRBV12-4,CASSDRVYEQYF,TGTGCCAGCAGCGACAGAGTCTACGAGCAGTACTTC
NA,NA,TRBJ2-2,TRBV27,CASSLTGMRTGELFF,TGTGCCAGCAGTTTAACAGGGATGCGAACCGGGGAGCTGTTTTTT
TRBD2,NA,TRBJ2-7,TRBV20-1,CSAEPQYTSGRYRAYEQYF,TGCAGTGCCGAACCACAATACACTAGCGGGAGGTACAGAGCCTACGAGCAGTACTTC
TRBD1,many,TRBJ1-5,TRBV7-2,CASSSGGGNQPQHF,TGTGCCAGCAGCTCAGGGGGCGGCAATCAGCCCCAGCATTTT
TRBD2,few,TRBJ2-2,TRBV3-1,CASSQRLGLAVTGELFF,TGTGCCAGCAGCCAAAGGCTAGGACTAGCGGTCACCGGGGAGCTGTTTTTT
TRBD1,NA,TRBJ1-5,TRBV6-9,CASSFTGTGRIGNQPQHF,TGTGCCAGCAGTTTCACCGGGACAGGGCGAATAGGCAATCAGCCCCAGCATTTT
NA,NA,TRBJ2-5,TRBV7-9,CASSLDLRGHQETQYF,TGTGCCAGCAGCTTAGACCTCAGGGGCCACCAAGAGACCCAGTACTTC
NA,many,TRBJ1-5,TRBV28,CASSLDRFSNQPQHF,TGTGCCAGCAGTTTAGACAGGTTTAGCAATCAGCCCCAGCATTTT
TRBD2,NA,TRBJ2-3,TRBV6-1,CASGGFRSGRDFDTQYF,TGTGCCAGCGGGGGGTTTCGGAGCGGGAGGGATTTTGATACGCAGTATTTT
NA,many,TRBJ1-2,TRBV12-3/TRBV12-4,CASTLGRYGYTF,TGTGCCAGCACGCTGGGACGCTATGGCTACACCTTC
NA,many,TRBJ2-7,TRBV7-6,CASSSGTDSYEQYF,TGTGCCAGCAGCTCCGGGACCGACTCCTACGAGCAGTACTTC
NA,NA,TRBJ2-7,TRBV28,CASSRDNPHEQYF,TGTGCCAGCAGCCGTGACAACCCCCACGAGCAGTACTTC
NA,many,TRBJ1-5,TRBV7-2,CASSPILGGQPQHF,TGTGCCAGCAGCCCAATACTAGGGGGACAGCCCCAGCATTTT
NA,NA,TRBJ2-3,TRBV12-3/TRBV12-4,CASTITGTDTQYF,TGTGCCAGCACTATAACGGGCACAGATACGCAGTATTTT
TRBD1,once,TRBJ1-6,TRBV4-2,CASSQGGGAGNSPLHF,TGTGCCAGCAGCCAAGGAGGGGGCGCCGGTAATTCACCCCTCCACTTT
NA,NA,TRBJ2-3,TRBV6-2/TRBV6-3,CASRRDVTDTQYF,TGTGCCAGCAGGCGGGACGTCACAGATACGCAGTATTTT
NA,NA,TRBJ2-6,TRBV6-4,CASSDSEGSGANVLTF,TGTGCCAGCAGTGACTCGGAAGGCTCCGGGGCCAACGTCCTGACTTTC
TRBD1,NA,TRBJ2-6,TRBV10-3,CAISVQGQASSRANVLTF,TGTGCCATCAGTGTCCAAGGACAGGCTTCCTCTAGGGCCAACGTCCTGACTTTC
TRBD1,NA,TRBJ1-2,TRBV9,CASSPRTGEEIYGYTF,TGTGCCAGCAGCCCCCGGACAGGGGAAGAGATCTATGGCTACACCTTC
TRBD1,NA,TRBJ1-1,TRBV5-1,CASSLGQGRTTEAFF,TGCGCCAGCAGCTTGGGACAGGGGCGGACCACTGAAGCTTTCTTT
NA,many,TRBJ2-5,TRBV6-1,CASSSGDGGISTQYF,TGTGCCAGCAGCTCAGGGGACGGGGGAATTTCTACCCAGTACTTC
TRBD1,many,TRBJ2-7,TRBV12-3/TRBV12-4,CASSPPRDRGDYEQYF,TGTGCCAGCAGCCCGCCCCGGGACAGGGGAGACTACGAGCAGTACTTC
TRBD1,many,TRBJ1-1,TRBV30,CAWNRGMRTEAFF,TGTGCCTGGAACAGGGGGATGAGGACTGAAGCTTTCTTT
NA,NA,TRBJ1-1,TRBV12-3/TRBV12-4,CASSLAGQNAEAFF,TGTGCCAGCAGTTTAGCGGGTCAAAACGCTGAAGCTTTCTTT
TRBD1,many,TRBJ1-2,TRBV12-3/TRBV12-4,CASSPTGLIGYTF,TGTGCCAGCAGTCCGACAGGGTTGATAGGCTACACCTTC
NA,many,TRBJ2-7,TRBV27,CASSSRTGNEQYF,TGTGCCAGCAGTTCCAGAACAGGGAACGAGCAGTACTTC
NA,NA,TRBJ1-1,TRBV7-9,CVSSPTTGGSVTEAFF,TGTGTCAGCAGCCCAACGACAGGAGGGAGCGTTACTGAAGCTTTCTTT
NA,few,TRBJ1-2,TRBV29-1,CSVENGANYGYTF,TGCAGCGTTGAAAATGGGGCTAACTATGGCTACACCTTC
NA,few,TRBJ2-7,TRBV20-1,CSAGDAQEGYEQYF,TGCAGTGCTGGAGATGCCCAGGAGGGCTACGAGCAGTACTTC
NA,many,TRBJ2-7,TRBV11-2,CASSLDPPGPGNYEQYF,TGTGCCAGCAGCTTAGATCCTCCGGGGCCGGGCAACTACGAGCAGTACTTC
NA,few,TRBJ2-7,TRBV7-9,CASSLLKNEQYF,TGTGCCAGCAGCTTATTGAAGAACGAGCAGTACTTC
NA,many,TRBJ2-5,TRBV11-2,CASSLSLAQYF,TGTGCCAGCAGCCTGAGTCTGGCCCAGTACTTC
TRBD2,few,TRBJ2-7,TRBV7-3,CASGRGGSSYEQYF,TGTGCCAGCGGGCGGGGGGGGAGCTCCTACGAGCAGTACTTC
TRBD1,many,TRBJ1-5,TRBV6-2/TRBV6-3,CASSPKQGARQPQHF,TGTGCCAGCAGTCCTAAGCAGGGGGCGAGGCAGCCCCAGCATTTT
TRBD1,many,TRBJ2-5,TRBV18,CASSLDRGRKTQYF,TGTGCCAGCTCACTGGACAGGGGTCGGAAGACCCAGTACTTC
TRBD1,many,TRBJ1-5,TRBV6-1,CASSVHKGQGNQPQHF,TGTGCCAGCAGTGTACACAAGGGACAGGGCAATCAGCCCCAGCATTTT
NA,NA,TRBJ2-2,TRBV6-5,CASSYMRTDYTGELFF,TGTGCCAGCAGTTACATGAGGACAGATTATACCGGGGAGCTGTTTTTT
TRBD2,few,TRBJ2-2,TRBV9,CASSGSGSVGELFF,TGTGCCAGCAGCGGTAGCGGGAGCGTCGGGGAGCTGTTTTTT
NA,once,TRBJ1-1,TRBV7-9,CASSPDTTWGTEAFF,TGTGCCAGCAGCCCGGACACAACTTGGGGCACTGAAGCTTTCTTT
TRBD1,NA,TRBJ1-2,TRBV5-1,CASSFDRGLGYTF,TGCGCCAGCAGCTTTGACAGGGGGCTTGGCTACACCTTC
NA,NA,TRBJ2-7,TRBV7-9,CASSTTENPYEQYF,TGTGCCAGCAGCACGACAGAAAATCCCTACGAGCAGTACTTC
NA,many,TRBJ2-5,TRBV29-1,CSVETGEPQETQYF,TGCAGCGTTGAGACAGGCGAACCCCAAGAGACCCAGTACTTC
NA,few,TRBJ2-1,TRBV6-1,CASSEVRNGDNEQFF,TGTGCCAGCAGTGAAGTTCGGAACGGGGATAATGAGCAGTTCTTC
NA,few,TRBJ1-4,TRBV5-1,CASSLEGVPTNEKLFF,TGCGCCAGCAGCTTGGAGGGCGTCCCGACTAATGAAAAACTGTTTTTT
NA,many,TRBJ1-2,TRBV6-1,CASRGTYGYTF,TGTGCCAGCAGAGGGACCTATGGCTACACCTTC
NA,few,TRBJ1-2,TRBV19,CASKGGLSAQDYGYTF,TGTGCCAGTAAAGGAGGGCTTAGCGCGCAGGACTATGGCTACACCTTC
NA,NA,TRBJ2-3,TRBV10-1,CASSPGSGFTDTQYF,TGCGCCAGCAGCCCTGGTTCGGGGTTCACAGATACGCAGTATTTT
NA,NA,TRBJ1-5,TRBV12-3/TRBV12-4,CASQDYPAPQHF,TGTGCCAGCCAGGACTACCCAGCGCCCCAGCATTTT
NA,NA,TRBJ2-3,TRBV28,CASIDRVITGTAPGVRRTDTQYF,TGTGCCAGCATCGACCGGGTAATTACCGGGACAGCCCCGGGAGTGAGGCGCACAGATACGCAGTATTTT
TRBD1,NA,TRBJ1-5,TRBV19,CASSVQGVSNQPQHF,TGTGCCAGTAGCGTTCAGGGGGTAAGCAATCAGCCCCAGCATTTT
NA,NA,TRBJ2-7,TRBV5-1,CASSLSAVSYEQYF,TGCGCCAGCAGCTTGTCTGCGGTCTCCTACGAGCAGTACTTC
NA,NA,TRBJ2-3,TRBV2,CATRVATPDTQYF,TGTGCCACCAGAGTGGCCACCCCCGATACGCAGTATTTT
NA,many,TRBJ2-2,TRBV6-2/TRBV6-3,CASSEYRPSTGELFF,TGTGCCAGCAGTGAGTACAGGCCCTCCACCGGGGAGCTGTTTTTT
TRBD1,few,TRBJ2-2,TRBV15,CATSRDLWQQGAAGELFF,TGTGCCACCAGCAGAGATTTATGGCAACAGGGGGCTGCCGGGGAGCTGTTTTTT
TRBD1,few,TRBJ1-2,TRBV27,CASSGTANNGYTF,TGTGCCAGCAGTGGGACAGCGAACAATGGCTACACCTTC